The 5 T cell receptor beta chains presented below share a single source sample, sequenced in a study of cytomegalovirus exposure and HLA in healthy donors (dated by TCRdb to the late 2010s). Libraries were prepared through the immunoSEQ multiplex PCR assay. Sourced from immuneACCESS, this table was stored by TCRdb with only in-frame sequences that have V and J called. A share of the clones is absent; for the studies checked, an unresolved V gene accounts for under half, and the remainder has no known explanation. A total of 250,000 to 350,000 clones appear in this sample, 88% of them only once. The ten largest clones add up to about 0.86% of the sample. The sequenced sample was PBMCs. These receptors were collected from a woman aged 18-30 years in good health and CMV-seronegative.

V gene TRBV30 combines with J gene TRBJ1-5, with TRBD1 identical over 8 bases. CDR1 and CDR2 (germline): GTSNPN, SVGIG (reference sequence). The junction had 5 bases not matched to a gene; V was cut back by 2 bases and J by 2 bases. The CDR3 totals 15 residues. CDR3 bases: TGTGCCTGGAGTCCCGGACAGGGTGGCAATCAGCCCCAGCATTTT. It yields the protein CAWSPGQGGNQPQHF.

V is TRBV7-2 and J is TRBJ1-5; 7 nucleotides line up with TRBD1. The junction had 5 bases not matched to a gene; V was cut back by 4 bases and J by 2 bases. There are 15 residues in the CDR3. Germline CDR1 SGHTA, CDR2 FQGNSA. CDR3: CASSYLGTGNQPQHF. CDR3 in DNA: TGTGCCAGCAGCTACCTCGGGACAGGCAATCAGCCCCAGCATTTT.

The V gene is TRBV4-1, the J gene TRBJ2-7, with TRBD1 matching 9 bases. CDR1 is MGHRA and CDR2 is YSYEKL in the germline V gene. Losses at the gene ends were 2 bases for V and 6 bases for J; bases not matched to a gene: 2. This CDR3 comprises 13 residues. CDR3 sequence reads: CASSQKTGGEQYF. The CDR3 DNA is TGCGCCAGCAGCCAAAAGACAGGGGGCGAGCAGTACTTC.

This clone was recorded many times. The genes are TRBV10-3 and TRBJ1-6; D is uncertain. Trimming removed 8 bases from V and 7 bases from J, with 15 bases in between. The CDR3 contains 14 residues. Germline V CDR1 and CDR2: ENHRY, SYGVKD. This CDR3 is CAISLEGSNSPLHF. In nucleotides, the CDR3 is TGTGCCATCTCCTTAGAGGGCAGCAATTCACCCCTCCACTTT.

The V gene is TRBV14, the J gene TRBJ2-7; tentative D call: TRBD1 (7 bases). With 4 bases removed from V and 6 bases from J, the gap between germline ends came to 16 bases. CDR1 is SGHDN and CDR2 is FVKESK in the germline V gene. The CDR3 has 14 amino acids. Written as DNA, the CDR3 is TGTGCCAGCAGCCGAACTCAGGGGGGACGCGAGCAGTACTTC. Translated, it gives CASSRTQGGREQYF. The complete variable domain, with remaining parts taken from reference TRBV14 and TRBJ2-7, reads EAGVTQFPSHSVIEKGQTVTLRCDPISGHDNLYWYRRVMGKEIKFLLHFVKESKQDESGMPNNRFLAERTGGTYSTLKVQPAELEDSGVYFCASSRTQGGREQYFGPGTRLTVT.